These T cell receptor beta chains were read from a single sample in a study of blood T cell repertoires in COVID-19. Clones were read by immunoSEQ multiplex PCR, and TCRdb kept only the in-frame ones, dropping some. This sample yields some 460,000 clones, of which around 89% are seen a single time; approximately 4.5% belongs to the top ten. Material for sequencing was peripheral blood. Every receptor here comes from a woman under 40 with acute or convalescent COVID-19. Each CDR3 is given without its conserved first and last residue. D genes are given only for firm matches.

j_call | v_call | cdr3_length | d_call | cdr3_aa
TRBJ1-6 | TRBV30 | 11 | NA | AWTVSGNSPLH
TRBJ2-5 | TRBV5-4 | 13 | NA | ASSLMAGSVETQY
TRBJ2-1 | TRBV18 | 14 | NA | ASSKTQGGSYNEQF
TRBJ2-3 | TRBV18 | 12 | TRBD1 | ASSPVDRADTQY
TRBJ2-3 | TRBV2 | 16 | TRBD2 | ASSGTSGDSLSTDTQY
TRBJ2-7 | TRBV29-1 | 12 | TRBD2 | SVEDPGRGGEQY
TRBJ2-7 | TRBV4-1 | 13 | TRBD1 | ASSQEGRQGDEQY
TRBJ2-2 | TRBV21-1 | 13 | NA | ASKAAGGNTGELF
TRBJ2-7 | TRBV7-9 | 14 | NA | ASSSHRVPHYYEQY
TRBJ1-1 | TRBV5-4 | 11 | NA | ASSLYMNTEAF
TRBJ2-2 | TRBV5-1 | 13 | NA | ASSFGKQNTGELF
TRBJ1-2 | TRBV11-1 | 13 | NA | ASSLDGPAYYGYT
TRBJ2-1 | TRBV24-1 | 13 | NA | ATSDGGAPYNEQF
TRBJ1-1 | TRBV7-9 | 13 | TRBD1 | ASSERQGGNTEAF
TRBJ1-2 | TRBV21-1 | 10 | NA | ASSQGGCGYT
TRBJ1-6 | TRBV9 | 14 | TRBD1 | ASSVDGGQGGSPLH
TRBJ2-5 | TRBV7-2 | 12 | NA | ASSRSEVLQTQY
TRBJ2-2 | TRBV27 | 14 | NA | ASSPNGTPNTGELF
TRBJ2-3 | TRBV9 | 14 | TRBD1 | ASSDSLGTGADTQY
TRBJ2-1 | TRBV20-1 | 9 | NA | SARQVDEQF
TRBJ1-1 | TRBV3-1/TRBV3-2 | 15 | NA | ASSQGGGQHMNTEAF
TRBJ2-3 | TRBV20-1 | 8 | NA | SVAADTQY
TRBJ1-2 | TRBV27 | 11 | TRBD1 | ASSLSGTEGYT
TRBJ1-1 | TRBV5-4 | 14 | TRBD1 | ASSPQRGQGALDAF
TRBJ2-3 | TRBV9 | 12 | NA | ASGPGGFTDTQY
TRBJ2-7 | TRBV15 | 11 | NA | ATSRTGGYEQY
TRBJ2-1 | TRBV30 | 11 | TRBD2 | AWARGAYNEQF
TRBJ2-6 | TRBV7-9 | 14 | NA | ASSLSTPSGANVLT
TRBJ2-6 | TRBV2 | 13 | NA | ASSDAGSGANVLT